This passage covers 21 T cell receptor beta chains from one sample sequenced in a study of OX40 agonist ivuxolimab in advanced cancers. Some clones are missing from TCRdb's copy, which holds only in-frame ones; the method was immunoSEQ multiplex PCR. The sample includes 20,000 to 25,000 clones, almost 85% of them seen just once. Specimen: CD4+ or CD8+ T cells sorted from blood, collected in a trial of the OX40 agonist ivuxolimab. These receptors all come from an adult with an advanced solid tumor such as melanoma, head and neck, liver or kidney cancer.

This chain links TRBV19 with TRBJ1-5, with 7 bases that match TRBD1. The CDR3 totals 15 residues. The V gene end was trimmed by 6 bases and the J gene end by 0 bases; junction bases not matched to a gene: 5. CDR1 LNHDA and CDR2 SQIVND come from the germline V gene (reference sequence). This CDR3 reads CASRRQGDSNQPQHF. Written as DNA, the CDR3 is TGTGCCAGTAGACGACAGGGTGATAGCAATCAGCCCCAGCATTTT.

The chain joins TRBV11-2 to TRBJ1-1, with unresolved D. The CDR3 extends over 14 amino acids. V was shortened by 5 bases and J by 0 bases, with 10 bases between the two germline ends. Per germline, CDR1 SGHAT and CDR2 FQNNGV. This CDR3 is CASSPGDMNTEAFF. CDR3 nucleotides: TGTGCCAGCAGCCCAGGAGACATGAACACTGAAGCTTTCTTT.

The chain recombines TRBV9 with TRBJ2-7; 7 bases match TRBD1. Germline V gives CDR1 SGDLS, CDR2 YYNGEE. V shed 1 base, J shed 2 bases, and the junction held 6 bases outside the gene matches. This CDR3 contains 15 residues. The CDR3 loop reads CASSVTGDGTYEQYF. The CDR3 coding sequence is TGTGCCAGCAGCGTAACAGGGGATGGCACCTACGAGCAGTACTTC.

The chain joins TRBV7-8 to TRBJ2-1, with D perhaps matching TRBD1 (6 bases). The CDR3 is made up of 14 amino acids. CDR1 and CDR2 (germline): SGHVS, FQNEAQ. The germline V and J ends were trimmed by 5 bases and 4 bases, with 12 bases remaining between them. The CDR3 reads CASSTRDTYNEQFF. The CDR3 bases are TGTGCCAGCAGCACCCGGGACACGTACAATGAGCAGTTCTTC.

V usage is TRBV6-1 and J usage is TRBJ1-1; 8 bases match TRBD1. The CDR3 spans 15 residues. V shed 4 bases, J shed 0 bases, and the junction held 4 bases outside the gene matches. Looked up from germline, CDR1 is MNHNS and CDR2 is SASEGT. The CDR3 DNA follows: TGTGCCAGCAGTGGGCAGGGGGCCATGAACACTGAAGCTTTCTTT. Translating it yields CASSGQGAMNTEAFF.

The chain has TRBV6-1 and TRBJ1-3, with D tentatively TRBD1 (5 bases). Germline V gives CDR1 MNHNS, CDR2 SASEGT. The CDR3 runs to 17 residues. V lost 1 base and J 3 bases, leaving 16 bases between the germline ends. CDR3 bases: TGTGCCAGCAGTGAAGACAGGACGTACAATTTTGGAAACACCATATATTTT. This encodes CASSEDRTYNFGNTIYF.

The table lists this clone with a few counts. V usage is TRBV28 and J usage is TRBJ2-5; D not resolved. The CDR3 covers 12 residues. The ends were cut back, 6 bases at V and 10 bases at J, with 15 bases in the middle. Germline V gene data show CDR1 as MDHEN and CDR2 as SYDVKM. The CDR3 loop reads CASSPPAMGQYF. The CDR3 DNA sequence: TGTGCCAGCAGCCCCCCGGCGATGGGCCAGTACTTC.

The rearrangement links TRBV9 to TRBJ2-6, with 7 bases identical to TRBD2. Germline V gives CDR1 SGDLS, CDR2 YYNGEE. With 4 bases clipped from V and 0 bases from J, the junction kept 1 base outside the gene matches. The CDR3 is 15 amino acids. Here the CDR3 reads CASSPGGSGANVLTF. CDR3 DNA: TGTGCCAGCAGCCCGGGGGGCTCTGGGGCCAACGTCCTGACTTTC. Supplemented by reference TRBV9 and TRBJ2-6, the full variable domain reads DSGVTQTPKHLITATGQRVTLRCSPRSGDLSVYWYQQSLDQGLQFLIQYYNGEERAKGNILERFSAQQFPDLHSELNLSSLELGDSALYFCASSPGGSGANVLTFGAGSRLTVL.

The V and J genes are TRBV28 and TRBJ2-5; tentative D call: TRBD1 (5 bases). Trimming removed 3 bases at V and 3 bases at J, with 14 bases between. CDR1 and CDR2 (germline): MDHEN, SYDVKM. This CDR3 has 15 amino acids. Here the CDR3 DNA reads TGTGCCAGCAGTTTCACAAGGACACAGAAAGAGACCCAGTACTTC. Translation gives CASSFTRTQKETQYF.

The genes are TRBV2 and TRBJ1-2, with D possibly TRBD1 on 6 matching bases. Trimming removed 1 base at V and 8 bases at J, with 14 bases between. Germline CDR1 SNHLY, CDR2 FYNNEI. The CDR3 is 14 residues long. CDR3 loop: CASSEVVGGKGYTF. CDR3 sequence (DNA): TGTGCCAGCAGTGAAGTAGTTGGGGGCAAAGGCTACACCTTC.

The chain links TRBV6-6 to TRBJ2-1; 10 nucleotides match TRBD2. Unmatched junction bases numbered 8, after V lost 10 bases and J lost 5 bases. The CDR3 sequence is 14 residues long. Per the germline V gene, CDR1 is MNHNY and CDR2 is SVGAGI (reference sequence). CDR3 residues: CAISLAGGNNEQFF. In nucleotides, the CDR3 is TGTGCCATCTCGTTAGCGGGGGGCAACAATGAGCAGTTCTTC.

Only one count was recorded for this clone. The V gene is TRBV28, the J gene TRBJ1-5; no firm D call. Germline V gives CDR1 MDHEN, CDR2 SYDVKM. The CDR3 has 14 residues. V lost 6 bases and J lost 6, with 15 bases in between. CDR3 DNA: TGTGCCAGCAGCCCCCCCACAGTGAGTCAGCCCCAGCATTTT. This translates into CASSPPTVSQPQHF.

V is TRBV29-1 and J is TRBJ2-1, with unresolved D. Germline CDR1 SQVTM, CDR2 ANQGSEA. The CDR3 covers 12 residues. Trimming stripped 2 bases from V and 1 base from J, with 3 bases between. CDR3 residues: CSVELSYNEQFF. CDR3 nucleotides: TGCAGCGTTGAACTATCCTACAATGAGCAGTTCTTC.

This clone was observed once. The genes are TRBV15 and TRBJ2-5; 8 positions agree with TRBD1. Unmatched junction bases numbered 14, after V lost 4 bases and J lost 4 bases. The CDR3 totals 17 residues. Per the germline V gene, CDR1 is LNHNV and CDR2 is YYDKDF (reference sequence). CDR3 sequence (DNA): TGTGCCACCAGCACCACCTCCTCCGGGACAGGCCTAGAGACCCAGTACTTC. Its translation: CATSTTSSGTGLETQYF. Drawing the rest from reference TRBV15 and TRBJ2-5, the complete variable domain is DAMVIQNPRYQVTQFGKPVTLSCSQTLNHNVMYWYQQKSSQAPKLLFHYYDKDFNNEADTPDNFQSRRPNTSFCFLDIRSPGLGDTAMYLCATSTTSSGTGLETQYFGPGTRLLVL.

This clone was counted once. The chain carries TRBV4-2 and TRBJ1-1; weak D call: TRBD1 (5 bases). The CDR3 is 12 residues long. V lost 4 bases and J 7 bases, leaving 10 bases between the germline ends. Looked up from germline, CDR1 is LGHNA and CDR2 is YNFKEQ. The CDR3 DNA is TGTGCCAGCAGCCCAGCGGGGGGTGAAGCTTTCTTT. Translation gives CASSPAGGEAFF.

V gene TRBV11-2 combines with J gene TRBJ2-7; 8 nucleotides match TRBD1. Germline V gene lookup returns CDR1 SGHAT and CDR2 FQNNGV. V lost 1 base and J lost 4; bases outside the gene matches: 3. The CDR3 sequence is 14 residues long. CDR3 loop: CASSLGQGAYEQYF. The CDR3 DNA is TGTGCCAGCAGCTTAGGTCAGGGGGCTTACGAGCAGTACTTC.

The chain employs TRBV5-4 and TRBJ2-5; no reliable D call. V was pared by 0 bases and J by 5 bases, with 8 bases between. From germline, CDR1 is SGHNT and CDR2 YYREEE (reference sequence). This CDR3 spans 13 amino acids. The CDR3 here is CASSLGVEETQYF. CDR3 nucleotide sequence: TGTGCCAGCAGCTTGGGAGTCGAGGAGACCCAGTACTTC.

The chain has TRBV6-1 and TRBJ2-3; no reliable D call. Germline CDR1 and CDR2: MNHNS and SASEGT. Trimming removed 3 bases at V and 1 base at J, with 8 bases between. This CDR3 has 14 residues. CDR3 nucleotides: TGTGCCAGCAGTGATTTGGGTGGCACAGATACGCAGTATTTT. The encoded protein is CASSDLGGTDTQYF.

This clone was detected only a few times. As DNA, the CDR3 is TGTGCCAGCACCCCAGGGAGTTGGGACTATGGCTACACCTTC. It codes for CASTPGSWDYGYTF. This chain joins TRBV27 and TRBJ1-2; the D gene is possibly TRBD1 (5 bases). The V and J ends lost 7 bases and 3 bases respectively, with 15 bases between them. Germline values: CDR1 MNHEY, CDR2 SMNVEV (reference sequence). The CDR3 length is 14 residues.

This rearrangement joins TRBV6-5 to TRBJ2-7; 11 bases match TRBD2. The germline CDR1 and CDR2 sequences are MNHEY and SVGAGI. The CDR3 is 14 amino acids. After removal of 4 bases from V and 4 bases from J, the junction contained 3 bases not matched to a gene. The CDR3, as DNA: TGTGCCAGCAGTTCGGTAGCGGGGGGGTACGAGCAGTACTTC. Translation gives CASSSVAGGYEQYF.

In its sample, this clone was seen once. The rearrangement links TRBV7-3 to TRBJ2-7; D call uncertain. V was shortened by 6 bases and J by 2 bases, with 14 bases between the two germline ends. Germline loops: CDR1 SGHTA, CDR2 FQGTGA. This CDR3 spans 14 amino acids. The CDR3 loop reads CASSFDVGPYEQYF. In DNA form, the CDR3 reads TGTGCCAGCAGTTTCGACGTAGGCCCCTACGAGCAGTACTTC.